One and the same sample provided the 7 T cell receptor beta chains below, sequenced in a study of T cell changes during pregnancy in multiple sclerosis. Generated by immunoSEQ multiplex PCR, the TCRdb table keeps only in-frame clones and is missing some. The sample consists of about 61,000 clones, approximately 90% of them appearing once. The material was peripheral blood, obtained in the first trimester of pregnancy. The origin of the receptors is a female donor in good health, enrolled as a control in a pregnancy study.

This clone occurred a few times. The chain carries TRBV7-3 and TRBJ2-2; TRBD2 is a possible D gene (5 bases). Germline values: CDR1 SGHTA, CDR2 FQGTGA. V lost 4 bases and J 6 bases, leaving 15 bases between the germline ends. The CDR3 contains 15 residues. CDR3 sequence: CASSYTGSGAGELFF. As DNA, the CDR3 is TGTGCCAGCAGCTATACGGGGTCCGGCGCCGGGGAGCTGTTTTTT.

V and J are TRBV7-2 and TRBJ1-3; 9 bases agree with TRBD1. CDR3 size: 18 residues. After removal of 1 base from V and 2 bases from J, the junction contained 9 bases not matched to a gene. Per the germline V gene, CDR1 is SGHTA and CDR2 is FQGNSA. CDR3 DNA: TGTGCCAGCAGCTTAGTGGGACAGGGTCAGCTTACTGGAAACACCATATATTTT. Amino acids: CASSLVGQGQLTGNTIYF.

CDR3 amino acids: CAWSQGTSLGYTF. The CDR3 DNA reads as TGTGCCTGGAGTCAGGGGACATCTCTTGGCTACACCTTC. The chain combines TRBV30 with TRBJ1-2; TRBD1 is a possible D gene (6 bases). Per the germline V gene, CDR1 is GTSNPN and CDR2 is SVGIG (reference sequence). This CDR3 has 13 amino acids. The V end was cut by 2 bases, the J end by 7 bases, with 14 bases between.

This chain joins TRBV10-3 and TRBJ1-1; the match to TRBD1 covers 8 bases. Germline assignment: CDR1 ENHRY and CDR2 SYGVKD. Trimming took 8 bases from V and 3 from J; bases not matched to a gene: 8. This CDR3 has 14 amino acids. CDR3 residues: CAIGSGGSDTEAFF. In DNA, the CDR3 is TGTGCCATCGGATCAGGGGGCAGTGACACTGAAGCTTTCTTT.

The chain joins TRBV7-7 to TRBJ2-5, with D maybe TRBD2 (5 bases). V was shortened by 1 base and J by 2 bases, with 8 bases between the two germline ends. The CDR3 extends over 14 amino acids. Germline values: CDR1 SSHAT, CDR2 FNYEAQ (reference sequence). The CDR3 nucleotides are TGTGCCAGCAGCTTAGGCGGGCGTCAAGAGACCCAGTACTTC. It encodes CASSLGGRQETQYF.

The chain uses TRBV7-2 and TRBJ1-6, with D hard to call. The CDR3 has 16 residues. V lost 1 base and J 0 bases, leaving 7 bases between the germline ends. Germline CDR1 SGHTA, CDR2 FQGNSA. The CDR3 DNA sequence: TGTGCCAGCAGCTTAGTAGTTAGCTCCTATAATTCACCCCTCCACTTT. It specifies CASSLVVSSYNSPLHF.

V gene TRBV19 combines with J gene TRBJ1-1; 8 bases match TRBD1. Germline-derived CDR1 and CDR2 are LNHDA and SQIVND (reference sequence). The CDR3 is 17 residues long. After removal of 8 bases from V and 0 bases from J, the junction contained 14 bases not matched to a gene. The chain's CDR3 is CASVRSQGVGVNTEAFF. The CDR3 nucleotides read TGTGCCAGTGTTCGTTCACAGGGGGTTGGAGTGAACACTGAAGCTTTCTTT.